This section outlines one T cell receptor (beta chain) sequence together with its context. Its specificity is not known. The sample comes from a study of beta chain features in type 1 diabetes. Study results and limitations: Moderate yet significant TCRB CDR3 shortening was seen in Type 1 diabetes patients in all four CD4+ subsets. Fewer junction insertions and more nucleotide deletions appeared in type 1 diabetes patients. Comparison showed that naive, central memory and Treg TCRB repertoires appeared more similar among patients than among healthy donors.

Reverse transcription of all isolated RNA meant that expressed TCRB transcripts were sequenced. TCRdb keeps only in-frame clones here, not all; method: immunoSEQ multiplex PCR. The sample carries roughly 260,000 clones, roughly 22% recorded once. V shed 4 bases, J shed 4 bases, and the junction held 10 bases outside the gene matches. The CDR3 runs to 15 residues. The germline CDR1 and CDR2 sequences are SQVTM and ANQGSEA. The specimen was naive CD4+ T cells from blood. This receptor was obtained from a woman aged 40 to 50 with type 1 diabetes. The chain couples TRBV29-1 to TRBJ2-5; 9 nucleotides align to TRBD1. The CDR3: CSVGGGLTGGETQYF. As DNA, the CDR3 is TGCAGCGTTGGCGGCGGCCTGACAGGGGGAGAGACCCAGTACTTC.